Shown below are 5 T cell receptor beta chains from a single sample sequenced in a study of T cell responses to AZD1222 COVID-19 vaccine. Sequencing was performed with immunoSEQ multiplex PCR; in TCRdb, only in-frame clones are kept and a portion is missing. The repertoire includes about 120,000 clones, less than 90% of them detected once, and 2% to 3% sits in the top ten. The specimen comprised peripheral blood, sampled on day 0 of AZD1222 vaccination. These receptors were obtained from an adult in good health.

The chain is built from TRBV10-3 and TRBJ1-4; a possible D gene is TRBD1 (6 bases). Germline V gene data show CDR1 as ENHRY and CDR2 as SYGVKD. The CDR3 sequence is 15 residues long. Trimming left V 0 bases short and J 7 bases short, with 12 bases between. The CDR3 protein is CAISESGGQVEKLFF. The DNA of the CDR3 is TGTGCCATCAGTGAGTCGGGGGGCCAGGTTGAAAAACTGTTTTTT.

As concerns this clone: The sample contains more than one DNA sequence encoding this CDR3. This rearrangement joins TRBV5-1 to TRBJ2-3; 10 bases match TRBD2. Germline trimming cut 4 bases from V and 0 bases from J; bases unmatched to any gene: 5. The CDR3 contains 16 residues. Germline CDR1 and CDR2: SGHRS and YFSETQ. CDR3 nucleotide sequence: TGCGCCAGCAGCCCCGGACTAGCGGCTAGCACAGATACGCAGTATTTT. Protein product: CASSPGLAASTDTQYF.

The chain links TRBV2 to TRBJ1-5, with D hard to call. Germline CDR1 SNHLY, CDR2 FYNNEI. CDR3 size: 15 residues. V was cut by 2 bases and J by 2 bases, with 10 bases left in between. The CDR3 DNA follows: TGTGCCAGCAGTGAATTCGGATCGGGCAATCAGCCCCAGCATTTT. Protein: CASSEFGSGNQPQHF.

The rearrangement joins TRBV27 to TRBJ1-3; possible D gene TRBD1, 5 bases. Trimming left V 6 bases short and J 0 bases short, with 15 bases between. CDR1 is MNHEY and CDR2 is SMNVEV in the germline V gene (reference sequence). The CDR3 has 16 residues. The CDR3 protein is CASSPTAWGSGNTIYF. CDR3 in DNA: TGTGCCAGCAGCCCGACAGCATGGGGCTCTGGAAACACCATATATTTT.

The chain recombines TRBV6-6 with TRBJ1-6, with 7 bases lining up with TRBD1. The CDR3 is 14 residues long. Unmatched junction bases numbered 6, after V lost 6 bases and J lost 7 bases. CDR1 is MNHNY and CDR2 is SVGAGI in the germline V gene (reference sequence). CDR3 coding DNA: TGTGCCAGCAGGGAGACAGGGTCAAATTCACCCCTCCACTTT. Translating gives CASRETGSNSPLHF.